These 25 T cell receptor beta chains originate from one sample sequenced in a study of blood T cell repertoires in COVID-19. Here immunoSEQ multiplex PCR was the method, and the copy in TCRdb shows in-frame clones only, minus some. The sample has around 270,000 clones; approximately 91% are singletons. Sequencing was done on a sample of peripheral blood. The receptors derive from a person aged 18 to 30 with COVID-19, enrolled during active disease.

V is TRBV7-8 and J is TRBJ2-3; 10 bases are shared with TRBD1. CDR1 SGHVS and CDR2 FQNEAQ come from the germline V gene. The V segment lost 3 bases and the J segment 5 bases; nucleotides outside the gene matches: 11. The CDR3 has 17 amino acids. This CDR3 reads CASSFNRDRGKGDTQYF. The CDR3 coding sequence is TGTGCCAGCAGCTTCAACCGGGACAGGGGAAAAGGAGATACGCAGTATTTT.

The chain is built from TRBV19 and TRBJ1-5, with 12 nucleotides matching TRBD1. V shed 6 bases and J 6 bases; nucleotides not matched to a gene: 9. The germline V gene encodes CDR1 LNHDA and CDR2 SQIVND (reference sequence). The CDR3 length is 16 residues. Here the CDR3 reads CASSAGTGGGGQPQHF. The CDR3 DNA sequence: TGTGCCAGTAGCGCCGGGACAGGGGGCGGGGGTCAGCCCCAGCATTTT.

This chain connects TRBV2 to TRBJ1-1; no clear D gene. With 0 bases removed from V and 1 base from J, the gap between germline ends came to 15 bases. CDR3 length: 17 residues. Germline CDR1 is SNHLY and CDR2 is FYNNEI. CDR3 loop: CASSEAPEPQQNTEAFF. The CDR3 nucleotides are TGTGCCAGCAGTGAAGCTCCGGAGCCCCAACAGAACACTGAAGCTTTCTTT.

This chain links TRBV2 with TRBJ2-1, with D possibly being TRBD2 (6 bases). Per the germline V gene, CDR1 is SNHLY and CDR2 is FYNNEI. Trimming removed 4 bases from V and 9 bases from J, with 19 bases in between. The CDR3 runs to 15 residues. The CDR3 spells CASSGRSSTGGEQFF. The CDR3 region has the DNA TGTGCCAGCAGTGGCCGGTCCTCAACCGGGGGTGAGCAGTTCTTC.

The chain links TRBV20-1 to TRBJ1-2; D unresolved. The CDR3 is 13 residues long. Looked up from germline, CDR1 is DFQATT and CDR2 is SNEGSKA (reference sequence). V was shortened by 3 bases and J by 2 bases, with 10 bases between the two germline ends. DNA of the CDR3: TGCAGTGCTAGTCCGGGGTTAAACTATGGCTACACCTTC. Protein sequence: CSASPGLNYGYTF.

This clone was observed a single time. This rearrangement joins TRBV19 to TRBJ1-2; D is unresolved. The CDR3 totals 15 residues. Trimming stripped 4 bases from V and 4 bases from J, with 16 bases between. Germline V gene sequence: CDR1 LNHDA, CDR2 SQIVND (reference sequence). CDR3 protein: CASSTYLSGVYGYTF. The CDR3 DNA is TGTGCCAGTAGTACTTACCTTAGCGGAGTCTATGGCTACACCTTC.

The chain uses TRBV5-1 and TRBJ2-5, with 7 bases that match TRBD1. The V segment lost 4 bases and the J segment 2 bases; nucleotides outside the gene matches: 17. The CDR3 totals 18 residues. CDR1 is SGHRS, CDR2 YFSETQ, per germline. The chain's CDR3 is CASSQILLGTVLQETQYF. The DNA for the CDR3 is TGCGCCAGCAGCCAGATATTACTCGGGACAGTACTTCAAGAGACCCAGTACTTC.

The V gene is TRBV6-2 or TRBV6-3, the J gene TRBJ2-1; 8 bases are a match to TRBD2. V shed 0 bases, J shed 9 bases, and the junction held 16 bases outside the gene matches. The germline V gene encodes CDR1 MNHEY and CDR2 SVGEGT. The CDR3 is 18 amino acids. CDR3 sequence reads: CASSYSLVAGTSEGEQFF. The CDR3 coding sequence is TGTGCCAGCAGTTACTCGCTTGTCGCGGGGACTAGTGAGGGTGAGCAGTTCTTC.

In this sample, this clone turned up a few times. The genes are TRBV6-5 and TRBJ1-1; TRBD1 is a possible D gene (5 bases). The CDR3 covers 15 residues. V dropped 6 bases and J dropped 1 base, with 15 bases sitting between them. Germline V CDR1 and CDR2: MNHEY, SVGAGI. CDR3 sequence (DNA): TGTGCCAGCAGAAGACCCGGCGGGGGGAACACTGAAGCTTTCTTT. Protein sequence: CASRRPGGGNTEAFF.

The chain couples TRBV19 to TRBJ2-5; 7 bases map to TRBD1. Looked up from germline, CDR1 is LNHDA and CDR2 is SQIVND (reference sequence). Trimming took 1 base from V and 3 from J; bases not matched to a gene: 5. The CDR3 loop spans 15 amino acids. The CDR3 is CASSIGQGMEETQYF. CDR3 nucleotide sequence: TGTGCCAGTAGTATAGGACAGGGAATGGAAGAGACCCAGTACTTC.

This chain links TRBV6-5 with TRBJ1-1; D remains ambiguous. This CDR3 region has 16 residues. V lost 4 bases to trimming and J lost 6 bases, with 21 bases between them. Germline V CDR1 and CDR2: MNHEY, SVGAGI. The CDR3 nucleotides read TGTGCCAGCAGTTCCCTGATAGGGTCCGGGGATTCTGAAGCTTTCTTT. It translates to CASSSLIGSGDSEAFF.

The CDR3 coding sequence is TGCGCCAGCAGGACAGGGGGCTACGAGCAGTACTTC. Translated: CASRTGGYEQYF. The V and J genes are TRBV10-2 and TRBJ2-7; the match to TRBD1 covers 9 bases. CDR1 is WSHSY, CDR2 SAAADI, per germline. V dropped 6 bases and J dropped 3; count of bases not matched to a gene: 0. The CDR3 runs to 12 residues.

This chain's CDR3 is CASTGAGNSPLHF. Written as DNA, the CDR3 is TGTGCCAGCACCGGAGCGGGGAATTCACCCCTCCACTTT. V and J are TRBV2 and TRBJ1-6; D not resolved. This CDR3 has 13 residues. The V gene's germline CDR1 is SNHLY and CDR2 FYNNEI. V shed 7 bases and J shed 7 bases, with 11 bases lying between them.

This clone was seen more than once but under ten times. The chain recombines TRBV4-3 with TRBJ1-5; perhaps TRBD1 as D (5 bases). Trimming pared 0 bases from V and 4 bases from J, leaving 16 bases between. The CDR3 is 17 residues long. Germline V gives CDR1 LGHNA, CDR2 YSLEER. The CDR3 region is CASSQEFPGFSNQPQHF. The CDR3 region has the DNA TGCGCCAGCAGCCAAGAGTTCCCAGGGTTTTCAAATCAGCCCCAGCATTTT.

The CDR3 protein is CASSQADKQPQHF. CDR3 DNA: TGCGCCAGCAGCCAAGCCGACAAGCAGCCCCAGCATTTT. The J gene is TRBJ1-5, the V gene TRBV4-1; no definite D call. This CDR3 contains 13 residues. Trimming removed 1 base from V and 7 bases from J, with 8 bases in between. CDR1 is MGHRA, CDR2 YSYEKL, per germline.

V and J are TRBV27 and TRBJ2-4, with 10 bases lining up with TRBD1. CDR3 size: 17 residues. With 4 bases clipped from V and 0 bases from J, the junction kept 6 bases outside the gene matches. CDR1 and CDR2 from the germline V gene are MNHEY and SMNVEV (reference sequence). The CDR3 protein is CASSSGQGSLAKNIQYF. In nucleotides, the CDR3 is TGTGCCAGCAGTTCGGGACAGGGGTCCTTAGCCAAAAACATTCAGTACTTC.

V usage is TRBV24-1 and J usage is TRBJ1-2; the D is unclear. The CDR3 is 12 amino acids. Per germline, CDR1 KGHDR and CDR2 SFDVKD. V shed 2 bases and J shed 8 bases, with 8 bases lying between them. The CDR3 DNA follows: TGTGCCACCAGTGATTCCGTTGAGGGCTACACCTTC. This codes for CATSDSVEGYTF.

V usage is TRBV11-2 and J usage is TRBJ2-7; TRBD2 matches 13 bases. The CDR3 contains 15 residues. V gave up 4 bases and J gave up 4 bases; unmatched junction bases: 4. The germline V gene has CDR1 SGHAT and CDR2 FQNNGV. This CDR3 reads CASSSRTSGSYEQYF. The DNA of the CDR3 is TGTGCCAGCAGCTCGCGGACTAGCGGGAGTTACGAGCAGTACTTC.

This chain's CDR3 is CASSPNMDTPNYGYTF. CDR3 nucleotides: TGTGCCAGTAGCCCAAATATGGACACCCCTAACTATGGCTACACCTTC. The V gene is TRBV19, the J gene TRBJ1-2; TRBD1 is a possible D gene (5 bases). Trimming pared 6 bases from V and 0 bases from J, leaving 17 bases between. Germline lookup yields CDR1 LNHDA and CDR2 SQIVND (reference sequence). The CDR3 is 16 amino acids.

This chain connects TRBV5-1 to TRBJ2-1, with 10 bases aligning to TRBD2. CDR3 length: 13 residues. The germline gives CDR1 SGHRS, CDR2 YFSETQ. J lost 10 bases, V lost 4 bases, and 5 bases had no gene match. The CDR3 protein is CASSQELAGEQFF. The CDR3 nucleotides are TGCGCCAGCAGCCAGGAACTAGCGGGAGAGCAGTTCTTC.

The chain employs TRBV6-5 and TRBJ1-2; the D is unclear. Trimming shortened V by 7 bases and J by 4 bases, and 16 bases separated the two germline ends. The CDR3 is 14 amino acids. The germline gives CDR1 MNHEY, CDR2 SVGAGI. The CDR3: CASTSQSVAYGYTF. The DNA for the CDR3 is TGTGCCAGCACGTCACAGAGTGTTGCCTATGGCTACACCTTC.

The count of this clone is one. The chain employs TRBV7-9 and TRBJ2-1; 7 bases map to TRBD1. Germline values: CDR1 SEHNR, CDR2 FQNEAQ (reference sequence). The CDR3 is 12 amino acids. V dropped 5 bases and J dropped 7; count of bases not matched to a gene: 2. CDR3: CASSGRGNEQFF. Written as DNA, the CDR3 is TGTGCCAGCAGCGGCAGGGGGAATGAGCAGTTCTTC.

This clone was seen a few times. This chain joins TRBV12-3 or TRBV12-4 and TRBJ1-6; D unresolved. The ends were cut back, 1 base at V and 8 bases at J, with 6 bases in the middle. The CDR3 consists of 13 residues. The CDR3, as DNA: TGTGCCAGCAGTTTAGACGGGGATTCACCCCTCCACTTT. It translates to CASSLDGDSPLHF.

The rearrangement uses TRBV6-1 and TRBJ1-1; D perhaps matches TRBD1 (5 bases). Germline V gene data show CDR1 as MNHNS and CDR2 as SASEGT. Between the trimmed V and J ends, which lost 3 bases and 1 base, there was a span of 18 bases. The CDR3 covers 17 residues. This CDR3 is CASSDGGISFRNTEAFF. CDR3 nucleotide sequence: TGTGCCAGCAGTGACGGGGGGATCTCCTTTAGGAACACTGAAGCTTTCTTT.

The gene calls are TRBV14 and TRBJ2-3, with D tentatively TRBD1 (6 bases). Trimming shortened V by 1 base and J by 2 bases, and 10 bases separated the two germline ends. This CDR3 is 15 amino acids long. The germline V gene encodes CDR1 SGHDN and CDR2 FVKESK. CDR3 sequence reads: CASSQVGGPTDTQYF. The CDR3 coding sequence is TGTGCCAGCAGCCAAGTAGGGGGTCCCACAGATACGCAGTATTTT.